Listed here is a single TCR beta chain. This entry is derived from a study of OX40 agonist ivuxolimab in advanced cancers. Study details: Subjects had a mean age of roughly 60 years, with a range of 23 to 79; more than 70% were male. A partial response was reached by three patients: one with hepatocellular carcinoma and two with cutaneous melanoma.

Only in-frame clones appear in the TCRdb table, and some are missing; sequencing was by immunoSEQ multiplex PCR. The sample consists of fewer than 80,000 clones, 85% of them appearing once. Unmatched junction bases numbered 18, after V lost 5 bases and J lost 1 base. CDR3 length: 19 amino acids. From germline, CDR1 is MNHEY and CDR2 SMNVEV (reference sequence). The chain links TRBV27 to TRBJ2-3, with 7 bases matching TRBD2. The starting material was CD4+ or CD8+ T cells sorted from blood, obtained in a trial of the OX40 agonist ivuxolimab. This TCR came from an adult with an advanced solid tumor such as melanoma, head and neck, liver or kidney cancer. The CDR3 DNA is TGTGCCAGCAGTCCAAATGGCGGGAGTGGGAGGGCCCGCACAGATACGCAGTATTTT. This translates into CASSPNGGSGRARTDTQYF.